These 32 T cell receptor beta chains were sequenced from one sample in a study of vaccination and CD4 T cells after COVID-19. Treatment meaning: approximately 9-day PBMC culture with coronavirus spike peptide pools or control peptides (ViraFEST assay). The Oncomine TCR Beta short-read assay generated sequence data from the DNA of cultured CD4+ T cells. One entry per CDR3 protein, called by TCRdb with MiXCR from the PCR reads. In the table there are about 20,000 distinct CDR3 sequences, around 46% of which are singletons. Antigens of these TCRs are unknown. The source was CD4+ T cells from blood, cultured in vitro, collected before SARS-CoV-2 vaccination. The receptors were sampled from a human donor who had recovered from COVID-19.

This CDR3 reads CASGRQGNTGELFF. In DNA form, the CDR3 reads TGTGCCAGCGGCAGACAGGGAAACACCGGGGAGCTGTTTTTT. The chain is built from TRBV6-1 and TRBJ2-2; 7 bases fit TRBD1. The germline CDR1 and CDR2 sequences are MNHNS and SASEGT. The CDR3 loop spans 14 amino acids. V lost 8 bases, J lost 2 bases, and 5 bases stayed unmatched.

This clonotype appeared a few times. The V call is TRBV6-1, the J call TRBJ1-2; 11 nucleotides agree with TRBD1. This CDR3 is 14 amino acids long. Per the germline V gene, CDR1 is MNHNS and CDR2 is SASEGT. The J segment lost 7 bases and the V segment lost 6 bases, leaving 7 bases of the junction unmatched. The CDR3 coding sequence is TGTGCCAGCAGACGAGGACAGGGGGCAGTTGGCTACACCTTC. Its protein is CASRRGQGAVGYTF.

This clonotype has just a few counts. One end of the junction does not line up with germline, which may come from a read error. The chain uses TRBV19 and TRBJ1-2; D remains unclear. Germline V gene sequence: CDR1 LNHDA, CDR2 SQIVND (reference sequence). This CDR3 is built from 12 residues. CDR3 protein: CASSPRHYGYTF. The CDR3 DNA is TGTGCCAGTAGTCCGCGACACTACGGCTACACCTTC.

The V gene is TRBV19, the J gene TRBJ2-5; 8 bases line up with TRBD1. This CDR3 contains 16 residues. Trimming removed 5 bases from V and 0 bases from J; junction bases left unmatched: 8. Germline values: CDR1 LNHDA, CDR2 SQIVND (reference sequence). The CDR3: CASSARQGSYQETQYF. The CDR3 nucleotides are TGTGCCAGTAGTGCGCGACAGGGGTCCTACCAAGAGACCCAGTACTTC.

The CDR3: CASSLAGESTGELFF. In DNA form, the CDR3 reads TGTGCCAGCAGTTTAGCGGGGGAGAGCACCGGGGAGCTGTTTTTT. The chain combines TRBV12-3 or TRBV12-4 with TRBJ2-2; D may match TRBD1 or TRBD2 (5 bases each). The CDR3 sequence is 15 residues long. Between the trimmed V and J ends, which lost 0 bases and 4 bases, there was a span of 9 bases.

The CDR3 DNA is TGTGCCAGCAGAGACAACAGCAATCAGCCCCAGCATTTT. Amino acids: CASRDNSNQPQHF. The chain recombines TRBV6-1 with TRBJ1-5; D ambiguous. Germline V gene data show CDR1 as MNHNS and CDR2 as SASEGT. V lost 6 bases, J lost 1 base, and 7 bases lay in between. The CDR3 is 13 amino acids.

The chain joins TRBV20-1 to TRBJ2-7; D remains ambiguous. V lost 1 base to trimming and J lost 0 bases, with 7 bases between them. The germline V gene encodes CDR1 DFQATT and CDR2 SNEGSKA (reference sequence). CDR3 length equals 13 residues. The CDR3 here is CSARVPVSYEQYF. The CDR3 DNA reads TGCAGTGCTAGAGTACCGGTCTCCTACGAGCAGTACTTC.

This clonotype came up a few times. The rearrangement uses TRBV6-1 and TRBJ1-6; D not certain. Germline V CDR1 and CDR2: MNHNS, SASEGT. V dropped 7 bases and J dropped 5 bases, with 15 bases sitting between them. This CDR3 contains 15 residues. CDR3 amino acids: CASKMKRTHNSPLHF. In DNA form, the CDR3 reads TGTGCCAGCAAGATGAAGCGGACTCATAATTCACCCCTCCACTTT.

There are a few counts of this clonotype. The gene calls are TRBV20-1 and TRBJ1-2; possible D gene TRBD1, 5 bases. Germline V CDR1 and CDR2: DFQATT, SNEGSKA (reference sequence). V was cut by 1 base and J by 4 bases, with 13 bases left in between. The CDR3 has 14 amino acids. CDR3 DNA: TGCAGTGCTAGAGGTACGACAGTCTCCTATGGCTACACCTTC. Translated: CSARGTTVSYGYTF.

This sequence joins TRBV19 and TRBJ2-2; unclear D gene. Germline values: CDR1 LNHDA, CDR2 SQIVND (reference sequence). The CDR3 totals 11 residues. The V and J ends lost 3 bases and 9 bases respectively, with 5 bases between them. In nucleotides, the CDR3 is TGTGCCAGTAGTATTACCCGGGAGCTGTTTTTT. It translates to CASSITRELFF.

In nucleotides, the CDR3 is TGCGCCAGCAGCTCGGGTCGGGACAGGGTTTCCTACGAGCAGTACTTC. Protein product: CASSSGRDRVSYEQYF. J is TRBJ2-7 and V is TRBV5-1, with TRBD1 identical over 9 bases. CDR3 length: 16 amino acids. Germline V lookup: CDR1 SGHRS, CDR2 YFSETQ. The trim removed 3 bases at V and 1 base at J, leaving 8 bases unmatched.

V is TRBV7-8 and J is TRBJ1-5; the D is unclear. This CDR3 is built from 13 residues. The germline V gene encodes CDR1 SGHVS and CDR2 FQNEAQ. Trimming shortened V by 1 base and J by 10 bases, and 11 bases separated the two germline ends. CDR3 amino acids: CASSLGVAEPQHF. For the CDR3, the DNA is TGTGCCAGCAGCTTAGGGGTGGCCGAACCCCAGCATTTT.

Only a few counts were recorded for this clonotype. V and J are TRBV7-8 and TRBJ2-1; 9 bases map to TRBD1. Germline CDR1 reads SGHVS; CDR2 reads FQNEAQ. The CDR3 has 15 amino acids. With 4 bases clipped from V and 9 bases from J, the junction kept 10 bases outside the gene matches. CDR3 sequence (DNA): TGTGCCAGCAGCTCGGACAGGGGACCGACCAGTGAGCAGTTCTTC. Amino acids: CASSSDRGPTSEQFF.

The chain recombines TRBV6-1 with TRBJ1-1, with 8 bases matching TRBD1. Trimming cost V 6 bases and J 0 bases; bases outside gene matches: 3. Germline values: CDR1 MNHNS, CDR2 SASEGT. This CDR3 contains 14 residues. The CDR3 DNA follows: TGTGCCAGCAGCAAGACAGGGGTGAACACTGAAGCTTTCTTT. Amino acids: CASSKTGVNTEAFF.

V gene TRBV11-3 combines with J gene TRBJ2-7; D may be TRBD2 (6 bases). Germline CDR1 and CDR2: SGHNT and YENEEA. V lost 4 bases and J 0 bases, leaving 10 bases between the germline ends. CDR3 length equals 14 residues. Here the CDR3 reads CASSSEGSSYEQYF. For the CDR3, the DNA is TGTGCCAGCAGCTCGGAGGGGAGCTCCTACGAGCAGTACTTC. Full variable domain (missing parts from reference TRBV11-3 and TRBJ2-7): EAGVVQSPRYKIIEKKQPVAFWCNPISGHNTLYWYLQNLGQGPELLIRYENEEAVDDSQLPKDRFSAERLKGVDSTLKIQPAELGDSAVYLCASSSEGSSYEQYFGPGTRLTVT.

The chain links TRBV29-1 to TRBJ2-5; 11 bases map to TRBD2. CDR1 is SQVTM, CDR2 ANQGSEA, per germline. Unmatched junction bases numbered 1, after V lost 6 bases and J lost 1 base. The CDR3 runs 13 residues. The CDR3 DNA is TGCAGCGTGGGACTAGCGGTCCAAGAGACCCAGTACTTC. This codes for CSVGLAVQETQYF.

This clonotype turned up a few times. CDR3 residues: CASSDQFYGYTF. The CDR3 nucleotides are TGTGCCAGCTCCGACCAATTCTATGGCTACACCTTC. The gene calls are TRBV10-3 and TRBJ1-2; D uncertain. The CDR3 spans 12 residues. The ends were cut back, 10 bases at V and 4 bases at J, with 13 bases in the middle. Germline-derived CDR1 and CDR2 are ENHRY and SYGVKD.

This rearrangement joins TRBV19 to TRBJ2-1; 10 bases agree with TRBD2. J gave up 3 bases and V 4 bases, and 6 bases lay outside the gene matches. CDR3 length: 16 residues. Germline assignment: CDR1 LNHDA and CDR2 SQIVND (reference sequence). CDR3 region: CASSTASGRIYNEQFF. For the CDR3, the DNA is TGTGCCAGTAGTACTGCTAGCGGGAGAATCTACAATGAGCAGTTCTTC.

This clonotype was observed once. The V call is TRBV5-1, the J call TRBJ1-2, with 7 bases that match TRBD1. The junction had 16 bases not matched to a gene; V was cut back by 2 bases and J by 3 bases. The CDR3 length is 18 residues. Per the germline V gene, CDR1 is SGHRS and CDR2 is YFSETQ. The CDR3 nucleotides read TGCGCCAGCAGCTTTTCTTCCGGGGGGCGAGACAGGGACTATGGCTACACCTTC. Encoded protein: CASSFSSGGRDRDYGYTF.

This chain joins TRBV20-1 and TRBJ1-1, with 7 bases identical to TRBD1. The CDR3 has 14 residues. V shed 4 bases, J shed 4 bases, and the junction held 9 bases outside the gene matches. The V gene's germline CDR1 is DFQATT and CDR2 SNEGSKA (reference sequence). The DNA for the CDR3 is TGCAGTGCTAACTACAGGGGAGGTACCACTGAAGCTTTCTTT. The encoded protein is CSANYRGGTTEAFF.

The chain joins TRBV28 to TRBJ1-2, with 8 bases identical to TRBD1. Germline-derived CDR1 and CDR2 are MDHEN and SYDVKM. The CDR3 has 15 amino acids. V gave up 6 bases and J gave up 3 bases; unmatched junction bases: 9. The CDR3 spells CASRARDRLHYGYTF. The CDR3 bases are TGTGCCAGCAGGGCCAGGGACAGGTTGCACTATGGCTACACCTTC.

This clonotype has a handful of counts. This chain connects TRBV2 to TRBJ1-1, with TRBD1 identical over 8 bases. Germline-derived CDR1 and CDR2 are SNHLY and FYNNEI. Trimming at V came to 9 bases and at J to 5 bases, leaving 8 bases not matched to a gene. The CDR3 is 13 residues long. CDR3 nucleotide sequence: TGTGCCAGGGCACAGGGGGTTGGAACTGAAGCTTTCTTT. This encodes CARAQGVGTEAFF.

This clonotype was recorded a few times. This sequence joins TRBV6-4 and TRBJ1-1; no firm D call. This CDR3 spans 13 amino acids. Trimming removed 3 bases from V and 7 bases from J, with 12 bases in between. Germline-derived CDR1 and CDR2 are MRHNA and SNTAGT. The CDR3 protein is CASSERDGGEAFF. The CDR3, as DNA: TGTGCCAGCAGTGAAAGAGACGGAGGTGAAGCTTTCTTT.

This clonotype was picked up a small number of times. The V call is TRBV2, the J call TRBJ2-5; possibly TRBD2 for D (6 bases). Germline V CDR1 and CDR2: SNHLY, FYNNEI. The V gene lost 1 base and the J gene lost 7 bases, with 10 bases spanning the gap. The CDR3 has 13 residues. The CDR3 nucleotides are TGTGCCAGCAGTGAAGGACTAGGGACGACCCAGTACTTC. It yields the protein CASSEGLGTTQYF.

The J gene is TRBJ1-2, the V gene TRBV7-2, with 10 nucleotides matching TRBD1. The CDR3 covers 15 residues. J lost 6 bases, V lost 4 bases, and 8 bases had no gene match. The germline V gene has CDR1 SGHTA and CDR2 FQGNSA. DNA of the CDR3: TGTGCCAGCAGCTATAGACAGGGGGCAGGCGATGGCTACACCTTC. Translation: CASSYRQGAGDGYTF. Together with reference TRBV7-2 and TRBJ1-2, the CDR3 gives the full variable domain: GAGVSQSPSNKVTEKGKDVELRCDPISGHTALYWYRQSLGQGLEFLIYFQGNSAPDKSGLPSDRFSAERTGGSVSTLTIQRTQQEDSAVYLCASSYRQGAGDGYTFGSGTRLTVV.

The V call is TRBV2, the J call TRBJ1-5, with D tentatively TRBD1 (5 bases). In germline, CDR1 is SNHLY, CDR2 FYNNEI. Trimming took off 7 bases at V and 2 bases at J, with 15 bases between the two ends. This CDR3 is built from 15 residues. The CDR3 sequence is CASTTVGGGNQPQHF. The CDR3 DNA sequence: TGTGCCAGCACGACGGTGGGAGGGGGCAATCAGCCCCAGCATTTT.

This clonotype was seen more than once but under ten times. The rearrangement joins TRBV27 to TRBJ1-1; D is ambiguous. V lost 6 bases and J lost 11, with 19 bases in between. The CDR3 is made up of 13 amino acids. Germline V gene sequence: CDR1 MNHEY, CDR2 SMNVEV (reference sequence). CDR3 bases: TGTGCCAGCAGCCCAAGTGAGAACGGACGGGCTTTCTTT. Translated: CASSPSENGRAFF.

The rearrangement uses TRBV20-1 and TRBJ1-5; no clear D. Looked up from germline, CDR1 is DFQATT and CDR2 is SNEGSKA (reference sequence). The CDR3 covers 14 residues. V was trimmed by 6 bases and J by 0 bases, leaving 12 bases between them. CDR3 nucleotide sequence: TGCAGTGCCGCAAGCGATTATAGCAATCAGCCCCAGCATTTT. Its translation is CSAASDYSNQPQHF.

This clonotype was recorded a few times. The CDR3 protein is CSARDTLDGYTF. The CDR3 coding sequence is TGCAGTGCTAGAGATACCTTGGATGGCTACACCTTC. This rearrangement joins TRBV20-1 to TRBJ1-2; D gene uncertain. This CDR3 region has 12 residues. V was cut by 0 bases and J by 6 bases, with 8 bases left in between. CDR1 DFQATT and CDR2 SNEGSKA come from the germline V gene (reference sequence).

V and J are TRBV28 and TRBJ2-7; weak D call: TRBD1 (5 bases). V was pared by 6 bases and J by 2 bases, with 20 bases between. The CDR3 spans 16 residues. CDR1 and CDR2 from the germline V gene are MDHEN and SYDVKM. The CDR3 DNA reads TGTGCCAGCAGACGCATTCCCTCCGCAGGGACCTACGAGCAGTACTTC. Protein product: CASRRIPSAGTYEQYF.

The chain carries TRBV7-2 and TRBJ2-4, with 8 bases that match TRBD2. Germline lookup yields CDR1 SGHTA and CDR2 FQGNSA. The trim removed 5 bases at V and 0 bases at J, leaving 12 bases unmatched. The CDR3 has 18 residues. Here the CDR3 DNA reads TGTGCCAGCAGCCCCCGCGGACTAGCCCAACTAGCCAAAAACATTCAGTACTTC. Amino acids: CASSPRGLAQLAKNIQYF.

This clonotype was counted between two and nine times. The chain uses TRBV20-1 and TRBJ2-1; 15 bases line up with TRBD2. The germline V gene encodes CDR1 DFQATT and CDR2 SNEGSKA (reference sequence). The CDR3 runs 20 residues. V was clipped by 3 bases and J by 5 bases; unmatched bases: 17. CDR3 protein: CSASAGTSGRPLLDDNEQFF. The CDR3 bases are TGCAGTGCTAGCGCCGGGACTAGCGGGAGGCCCCTCTTAGATGACAATGAGCAGTTCTTC.